The 20 T cell receptor beta chains below all came from one sample that was sequenced in a study of blood T cell repertoires in COVID-19. Profiled with immunoSEQ multiplex PCR; TCRdb holds only in-frame clones, not every one. The top ten hold roughly 4.3% of the sample, which has about 100,000 clones, around 80% seen once. Material for sequencing was peripheral blood. All receptors derive from a man aged 65 to 79 with acute or convalescent COVID-19.

This chain joins TRBV4-1 and TRBJ2-7; D may be TRBD1 (6 bases). The CDR3 has 16 amino acids. Germline CDR1 MGHRA, CDR2 YSYEKL. The V end was cut by 0 bases, the J end by 0 bases, with 12 bases between. The CDR3 DNA is TGCGCCAGCAGCCAAGATATGACAGGCTACTCCTACGAGCAGTACTTC. Residues: CASSQDMTGYSYEQYF.

The chain carries TRBV18 and TRBJ1-1, with a tentative D call TRBD1 (6 bases). Looked up from germline, CDR1 is KGHSH and CDR2 is LQKENI. V was shortened by 6 bases and J by 6 bases, with 20 bases between the two germline ends. The CDR3 is 15 amino acids. This CDR3 is CASSLRTAPTAEAFF. CDR3 bases: TGTGCCAGCTCTCTCAGGACAGCCCCCACAGCTGAAGCTTTCTTT. The full variable domain, in which reference TRBV18 and TRBJ1-1 provide the parts outside the CDR3, is NAGVMQNPRHLVRRRGQEARLRCSPMKGHSHVYWYRQLPEEGLKFMVYLQKENIIDESGMPKERFSAEFPKEGPSILRIQQVVRGDSAAYFCASSLRTAPTAEAFFGQGTRLTVV.

CDR3 protein: CATSEAGPYEQYF. The CDR3, as DNA: TGTGCCACCAGTGAGGCGGGGCCCTACGAGCAGTACTTC. The rearrangement uses TRBV15 and TRBJ2-7; tentatively, D is TRBD2 (6 bases). CDR1 is LNHNV, CDR2 YYDKDF, per germline (reference sequence). Trimming removed 6 bases from V and 2 bases from J, with 11 bases in between. This CDR3 has 13 amino acids.

The J gene is TRBJ2-2, the V gene TRBV9, with D possibly matching TRBD1 (5 bases). The V end lost 0 bases, the J end lost 6 bases, and 12 bases lay between the germline ends. The germline V gene has CDR1 SGDLS and CDR2 YYNGEE. The CDR3 spans 15 residues. The DNA for the CDR3 is TGTGCCAGCAGCGTAGGCCAGGGTGTCGCCGGGGAGCTGTTTTTT. It encodes CASSVGQGVAGELFF.

V gene TRBV11-3 combines with J gene TRBJ1-1, with 7 bases aligning to TRBD1. Trimming cost V 4 bases and J 1 base; bases outside gene matches: 3. The CDR3 totals 14 residues. Germline-derived CDR1 and CDR2 are SGHNT and YENEEA. CDR3: CASSSGQTNTEAFF. As DNA, the CDR3 is TGTGCCAGCAGCTCGGGACAGACGAACACTGAAGCTTTCTTT.

V and J are TRBV11-2 and TRBJ1-4, with a weak D call TRBD1 (5 bases). The CDR3 is made up of 15 amino acids. CDR1 SGHAT and CDR2 FQNNGV come from the germline V gene. V dropped 0 bases and J dropped 5 bases, with 10 bases sitting between them. The CDR3 here is CASSLEGGRNEKLFF. The CDR3 nucleotides read TGTGCCAGCAGCTTAGAGGGGGGGAGAAATGAAAAACTGTTTTTT.

CDR3 amino acids: CAITESQGNNEQFF. CDR3 nucleotide sequence: TGTGCCATCACGGAGAGCCAGGGGAACAATGAGCAGTTCTTC. The rearrangement links TRBV2 to TRBJ2-1; tentative D call: TRBD1 (6 bases). This CDR3 is 14 amino acids long. Germline loops: CDR1 SNHLY, CDR2 FYNNEI. Trimming stripped 10 bases from V and 5 bases from J, with 18 bases between.

V usage is TRBV10-3 and J usage is TRBJ2-7, with 9 bases lining up with TRBD1. CDR3 length equals 13 residues. Germline CDR1 and CDR2: ENHRY and SYGVKD. The V gene end was trimmed by 3 bases and the J gene end by 6 bases; junction bases not matched to a gene: 3. The CDR3 bases are TGTGCCATCAGTGAAGGACAGGGGATCGAGCAGTACTTC. Protein sequence: CAISEGQGIEQYF.

The V and J genes are TRBV7-6 and TRBJ2-7; tentatively, D is TRBD2 (7 bases). The ends were cut back, 4 bases at V and 4 bases at J, with 14 bases in the middle. The CDR3 sequence is 14 residues long. CDR1 and CDR2 (germline): SGHVS, FNYEAQ. In nucleotides, the CDR3 is TGTGCCAGCAGCTCCGCCGCGGGGGCTTACGAGCAGTACTTC. This codes for CASSSAAGAYEQYF. The whole variable domain, filled in from reference TRBV7-6 and TRBJ2-7, reads GAGVSQSPRYKVTKRGQDVALRCDPISGHVSLYWYRQALGQGPEFLTYFNYEAQQDKSGLPNDRFSAERPEGSISTLTIQRTEQRDSAMYRCASSSAAGAYEQYFGPGTRLTVT.

The chain combines TRBV6-6 with TRBJ2-3, with 13 bases that match TRBD2. Germline lookup yields CDR1 MNHNY and CDR2 SVGAGI (reference sequence). The CDR3 consists of 17 residues. With V trimmed by 5 bases and J by 1 base, 6 bases remained unmatched. CDR3 nucleotides: TGTGCCAGCAGTCATACTAGCGGGGGGGCCGGCACAGATACGCAGTATTTT. This gives the protein CASSHTSGGAGTDTQYF.

This clone was seen only a few times. V is TRBV27 and J is TRBJ1-2; 8 bases fit TRBD1. V lost 4 bases to trimming and J lost 3 bases; unmatched junction nucleotides: 10. Germline V gene data show CDR1 as MNHEY and CDR2 as SMNVEV (reference sequence). This CDR3 has 16 residues. CDR3: CASSSGLSTGDYGYTF. The CDR3 bases are TGTGCCAGCAGTTCAGGGCTTTCGACAGGGGACTATGGCTACACCTTC.

The chain couples TRBV7-2 to TRBJ2-1, with TRBD1 identical over 8 bases. This CDR3 has 14 amino acids. J lost 7 bases, V lost 4 bases, and 6 bases had no gene match. Germline V CDR1 and CDR2: SGHTA, FQGNSA. CDR3 in amino acids: CASSSPGGSNEQFF. The DNA for the CDR3 is TGTGCCAGCAGCTCTCCAGGGGGCTCAAATGAGCAGTTCTTC.

The chain has TRBV11-3 and TRBJ2-1; D might be TRBD1 (6 bases). The CDR3 has 14 residues. Deletions cut 2 bases from V and 5 bases from J, with 10 bases between. Germline values: CDR1 SGHNT, CDR2 YENEEA. The DNA of the CDR3 is TGTGCCAGCAGCTTAACAGGGAGCCACAATGAGCAGTTCTTC. It specifies CASSLTGSHNEQFF.

V is TRBV19 and J is TRBJ2-7; a weak D match, TRBD1 (6 bases). V lost 5 bases, J lost 3 bases, and 20 bases lay in between. The CDR3 has 16 amino acids. Germline V gives CDR1 LNHDA, CDR2 SQIVND (reference sequence). The CDR3 DNA reads TGTGCCAGTAGTCGGGCGGACAGCCTAAAAGTCTACGAGCAGTACTTC. Translating it yields CASSRADSLKVYEQYF.

There are a few counts of this clone. The rearrangement uses TRBV19 and TRBJ1-2; possibly TRBD1 for D (5 bases). V was trimmed by 7 bases and J by 3 bases, leaving 24 bases between them. There are 17 residues in the CDR3. The germline gives CDR1 LNHDA, CDR2 SQIVND (reference sequence). The CDR3 sequence is CASTTAQLVGRDYGYTF. In DNA form, the CDR3 reads TGTGCCAGTACCACGGCCCAATTGGTGGGCAGGGACTATGGCTACACCTTC.

This clone has only a few counts. V is TRBV24-1 and J is TRBJ1-1; a weak D match, TRBD1 (5 bases). The CDR3 runs 15 residues. V was clipped by 3 bases and J by 3 bases, with 13 bases between them. Germline assignment: CDR1 KGHDR and CDR2 SFDVKD. The CDR3 region is CATSDLSGGHTEAFF. The CDR3 DNA sequence: TGTGCCACCAGTGATCTTTCGGGGGGTCACACTGAAGCTTTCTTT.

This clone was detected only once. DNA for the CDR3: TGTGCCAGCAGCACTGAACCGAATCAGCCCCAGCATTTT. Translation: CASSTEPNQPQHF. This sequence joins TRBV5-4 and TRBJ1-5; D not resolved. The CDR3 is made up of 13 amino acids. Between the trimmed V and J ends, which lost 4 bases and 4 bases, there was a span of 9 bases. From germline, CDR1 is SGHNT and CDR2 YYREEE (reference sequence). The variable domain in full, with the rest retrieved from reference TRBV5-4 and TRBJ1-5, is ETGVTQSPTHLIKTRGQQVTLRCSSQSGHNTVSWYQQALGQGPQFIFQYYREEENGRGNFPPRFSGLQFPNYSSELNVNALELDDSALYLCASSTEPNQPQHFGDGTRLSIL.

The chain recombines TRBV5-6 with TRBJ1-5; maybe TRBD1 (6 bases). Germline assignment: CDR1 SGHDT and CDR2 YYEEEE. The CDR3 is 15 amino acids. With 4 bases removed from V and 0 bases from J, the gap between germline ends came to 11 bases. CDR3 loop: CASSRTDNSNQPQHF. CDR3 in DNA: TGTGCCAGCAGCCGGACAGACAATAGCAATCAGCCCCAGCATTTT. The full variable domain, its missing parts supplied by reference TRBV5-6 and TRBJ1-5, is DAGVTQSPTHLIKTRGQQVTLRCSPKSGHDTVSWYQQALGQGPQFIFQYYEEEERQRGNFPDRFSGHQFPNYSSELNVNALLLGDSALYLCASSRTDNSNQPQHFGDGTRLSIL.

V and J are TRBV19 and TRBJ1-2; D remains unclear. This CDR3 contains 12 residues. The V gene's germline CDR1 is LNHDA and CDR2 SQIVND (reference sequence). V was trimmed by 6 bases and J by 6 bases, leaving 11 bases between them. The CDR3 here is CASRRERDGYTF. In nucleotides, the CDR3 is TGTGCCAGTAGGAGGGAACGTGATGGCTACACCTTC.

This sequence joins TRBV6-2 or TRBV6-3 and TRBJ1-1; the D is unclear. The CDR3 is 12 amino acids. The V end lost 5 bases, the J end lost 4 bases, and 8 bases lay between the germline ends. Germline V lookup: CDR1 MNHEY, CDR2 SVGEGT. Written as DNA, the CDR3 is TGTGCCAGCAGTAACACAATCACTGAAGCTTTCTTT. Its protein product is CASSNTITEAFF.